This T cell receptor beta chain originates from a study of blood T cell repertoires in COVID-19. Study summary: Whether acute or convalescent, the COVID-19 samples came from the United States, Italy and Spain.

Source study methods: The assay estimated nucleated cells by amplifying reference gene primers. Method: immunoSEQ multiplex PCR; TCRdb's copy keeps in-frame clones and lacks some. Clone size and V and J calls were adopted from that table, with D and trimming inferred from the DNA. The sample lists about 280,000 clones, 75% to 90% occurring once. Germline values: CDR1 MDHEN, CDR2 SYDVKM. V was cut by 5 bases and J by 10 bases, with 14 bases left in between. CDR3 length equals 12 residues. Sequenced input: peripheral blood. The source of this sequence is a woman in her 70s with COVID-19, enrolled during active disease. The chain employs TRBV28 and TRBJ1-2; a possible D gene is TRBD1 (6 bases). CDR3 DNA: TGTGCCAGCAGTAGTAACAGGGCCCTCTACACCTTC. This gives the protein CASSSNRALYTF.